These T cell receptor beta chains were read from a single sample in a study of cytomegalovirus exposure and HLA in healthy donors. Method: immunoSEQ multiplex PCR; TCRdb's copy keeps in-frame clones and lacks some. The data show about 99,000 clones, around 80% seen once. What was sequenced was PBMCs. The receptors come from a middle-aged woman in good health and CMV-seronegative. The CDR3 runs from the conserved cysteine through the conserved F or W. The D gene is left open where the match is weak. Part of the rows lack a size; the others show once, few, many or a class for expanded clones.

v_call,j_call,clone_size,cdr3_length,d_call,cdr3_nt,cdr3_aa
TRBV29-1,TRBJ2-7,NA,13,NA,TGCAGCGCCCGAGCCGTTAACTCCTACGAGCAGTACTTC,CSARAVNSYEQYF
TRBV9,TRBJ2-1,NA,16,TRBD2,TGTGCCAGCAGCCCAAGCCCTAGCGGCACATACAATGAGCAGTTCTTC,CASSPSPSGTYNEQFF
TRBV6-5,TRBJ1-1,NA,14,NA,TGTGCCAGCAGTTTTACGGGGAGGAACACTGAAGCTTTCTTT,CASSFTGRNTEAFF
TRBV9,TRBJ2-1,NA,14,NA,TGTGCCAGCAGCGTAGATCCGGTCTACAATGAGCAGTTCTTC,CASSVDPVYNEQFF
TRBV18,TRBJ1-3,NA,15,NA,TGTGCCAGCTCACTCGGGGAGATCTCTGGAAACACCATATATTTT,CASSLGEISGNTIYF
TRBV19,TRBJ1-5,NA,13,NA,TGTGCCACCGCTGACATGTACAATCAGCCCCAGCATTTT,CATADMYNQPQHF
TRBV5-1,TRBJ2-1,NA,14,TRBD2,TGCGCCAGCACCCCGGGACTATCCTACAATGAGCAGTTCTTC,CASTPGLSYNEQFF
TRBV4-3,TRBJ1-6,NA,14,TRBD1,TGCGCCAGCAGCCGGGACAGTTATAATTCACCCCTCCACTTT,CASSRDSYNSPLHF
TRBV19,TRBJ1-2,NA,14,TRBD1,TGTGCCAGTAGGGGGTTGACAGGGGGGAATGGCTACACCTTC,CASRGLTGGNGYTF
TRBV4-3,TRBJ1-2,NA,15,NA,TGCGCCAGCAGCCAAGATATTACAGGCGACGACGGCTACACCTTC,CASSQDITGDDGYTF
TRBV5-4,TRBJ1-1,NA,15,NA,TGTGCCAGCAGCTCAACAGGGTTCGGGGACACTGAAGCTTTCTTT,CASSSTGFGDTEAFF
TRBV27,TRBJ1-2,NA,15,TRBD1,TGTGCCAGCAGTCCCGGGACAGTTCCTAACTATGGCTACACCTTC,CASSPGTVPNYGYTF
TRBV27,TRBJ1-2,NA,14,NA,TGTGCCAGCAGTGCCGCCCCGGAGCTCTATGGCTACACCTTC,CASSAAPELYGYTF
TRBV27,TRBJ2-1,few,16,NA,TGTGCCAGCAGTTTAATCGGGTTCAGCTCCTACAATGAGCAGTTCTTC,CASSLIGFSSYNEQFF